The sequence of this TCR beta chain was determined in a study of T cell repertoires in cytomegalovirus infection. TCRdb reanalysed the reads using MiXCR and keeps one entry per CDR3 protein. The sample yields 200,000 to 300,000 distinct CDR3 sequences, roughly 9.1% seen once. The CDR3 runs 13 residues. The V gene's germline CDR1 is SEHNR and CDR2 FQNEAQ (reference sequence). V lost 5 bases, J lost 6 bases, and 13 bases lay in between. This clonotype was seen repeatedly, ten times or more. The source material was PBMCs. This receptor was taken from a human donor in good health (CMV status not recorded). Some clones in this sample may be carry-over from other donors' samples. The chain joins TRBV7-9 to TRBJ1-2; D call uncertain. CDR3 protein: CASSVDGRDGYTF. In DNA form, the CDR3 reads TGTGCCAGCAGCGTGGATGGGCGGGATGGCTACACCTTC.